This T cell receptor beta chain was identified in a study of blood T cells in healthy people across ages. Alongside a J-beta primer mix, a sample-barcoded 5' primer served in a second PCR lasting about 7 to 11 cycles. TCRdb re-derived calls from the 5' RACE reads in MiXCR, one entry per CDR3 protein. Of around 1.7 million distinct CDR3 sequences detected, 28% appear once; the ten largest clones hold roughly 8.2%. The CDR3 length is 15 residues. With V trimmed by 1 base and J by 13 bases, 16 bases remained unmatched. Germline values: CDR1 DFQATT, CDR2 SNEGSKA (reference sequence). This sequence was found in a woman in her twenties or thirties in good health. The chain couples TRBV20-1 to TRBJ2-5, with 9 positions matching TRBD2. Material: blood. The CDR3 protein is CSARGASGDTYERYF. CDR3 coding DNA: TGCAGTGCTAGAGGGGCTAGCGGGGATACCTACGAGCGGTACTTC.